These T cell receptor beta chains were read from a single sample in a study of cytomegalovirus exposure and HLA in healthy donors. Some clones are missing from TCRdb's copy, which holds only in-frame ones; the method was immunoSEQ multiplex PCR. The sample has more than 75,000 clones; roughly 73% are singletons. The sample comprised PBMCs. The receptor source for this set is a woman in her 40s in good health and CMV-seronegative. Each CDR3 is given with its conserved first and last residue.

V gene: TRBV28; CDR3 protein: CASQSGTGYEQYF
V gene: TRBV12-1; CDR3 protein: CASSLTGTNQPQHF
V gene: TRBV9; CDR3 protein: CASSVGVGNTEAFF
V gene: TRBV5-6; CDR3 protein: CASSPRGGLAGGEAQYF
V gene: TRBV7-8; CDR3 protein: CASDTGTGINSPLHF
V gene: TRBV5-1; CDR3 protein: CASSIYRGGTEAFF
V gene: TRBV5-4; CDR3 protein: CASSPQGGLTDNEQFF
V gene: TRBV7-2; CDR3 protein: CASSLAWGGSYGYTF
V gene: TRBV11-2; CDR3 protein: CASKRQGRDEQFF
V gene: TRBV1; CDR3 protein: CTSRRWRGGPADTQYF
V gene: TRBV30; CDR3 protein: CAWESGRGATGELFF
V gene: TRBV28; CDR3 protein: CASSLVDSEKLFF
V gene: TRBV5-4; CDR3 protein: CASSLRQNTGELFF
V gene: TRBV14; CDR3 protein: CASRRGLREKLFF
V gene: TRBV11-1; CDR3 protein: CASSLRGNNEQFF
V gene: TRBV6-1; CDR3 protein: CASSELRGSITEAFF
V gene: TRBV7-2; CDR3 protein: CASSPQTGTGRNEQFF
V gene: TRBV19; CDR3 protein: CASSNVGGGSYNEQFF
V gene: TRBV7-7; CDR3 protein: CASSLVATGELFF
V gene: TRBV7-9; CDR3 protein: CASSYGQENTEAFF
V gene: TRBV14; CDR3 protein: CASSETGSGHNEQFF
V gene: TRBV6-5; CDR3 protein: CASWAPKTGKTEAFF
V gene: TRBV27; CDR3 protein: CASSLPLPENQPQHF
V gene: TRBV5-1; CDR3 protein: CASSLASGGAGNEQFF
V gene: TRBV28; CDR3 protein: CASSLPPEYSNQPQHF
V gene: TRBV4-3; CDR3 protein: CASSQDGRETQYF
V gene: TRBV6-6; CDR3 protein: CASSYFRTGGSPLHF
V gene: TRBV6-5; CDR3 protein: CASKSTGKQTSIFF
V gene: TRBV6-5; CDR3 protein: CASSTRGPNSPLHF
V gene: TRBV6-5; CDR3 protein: CASSYSGSNQPQNF